The 20 T cell receptor beta chains presented below share a single source sample, sequenced in a study of cytomegalovirus exposure and HLA in healthy donors. Vbeta (60) and Jbeta (13) primers were used in the PCR. Sequencing used immunoSEQ multiplex PCR; TCRdb keeps in-frame clones, though not all of them. The sample includes around 150,000 clones, about 81% of them seen just once. The specimen sequenced was PBMCs. The receptors here all came from a woman younger than 35 in good health and CMV-seronegative.

The chain is built from TRBV2 and TRBJ2-4; TRBD1 aligns across 8 bases. Trimming cost V 8 bases and J 6 bases; bases outside gene matches: 6. CDR3 length: 13 residues. CDR1 and CDR2 from the germline V gene are SNHLY and FYNNEI. The CDR3 sequence is CASVPGQGNIQYF. CDR3 DNA sequence: TGTGCCAGCGTACCAGGACAGGGAAACATTCAGTACTTC.

The chain couples TRBV7-6 to TRBJ1-1; no clear D gene. CDR3 length: 15 residues. Germline assignment: CDR1 SGHVS and CDR2 FNYEAQ. V was trimmed by 5 bases and J by 1 base, leaving 14 bases between them. The CDR3 coding sequence is TGTGCCAGCAGCCCAATGGCGGTCCCGAACACTGAAGCTTTCTTT. It specifies CASSPMAVPNTEAFF. The full variable domain, in which reference TRBV7-6 and TRBJ1-1 provide the parts outside the CDR3, is GAGVSQSPRYKVTKRGQDVALRCDPISGHVSLYWYRQALGQGPEFLTYFNYEAQQDKSGLPNDRFSAERPEGSISTLTIQRTEQRDSAMYRCASSPMAVPNTEAFFGQGTRLTVV.

The rearrangement links TRBV28 to TRBJ1-5, with D possibly TRBD1 on 6 matching bases. In germline, CDR1 is MDHEN, CDR2 SYDVKM. The CDR3 extends over 16 amino acids. The V and J ends lost 5 bases and 4 bases respectively, with 18 bases between them. The CDR3 here is CASSPASGTINQPQHF. CDR3 in DNA: TGTGCCAGCAGTCCGGCCTCTGGGACAATAAATCAGCCCCAGCATTTT. The full variable domain, completed using reference TRBV28 and TRBJ1-5, is DVKVTQSSRYLVKRTGEKVFLECVQDMDHENMFWYRQDPGLGLRLIYFSYDVKMKEKGDIPEGYSVSREKKERFSLILESASTNQTSMYLCASSPASGTINQPQHFGDGTRLSIL.

The J gene is TRBJ1-6, the V gene TRBV9; 7 bases line up with TRBD1. The CDR3 covers 15 residues. Germline V gene data show CDR1 as SGDLS and CDR2 as YYNGEE. Losses at the gene ends were 3 bases for V and 3 bases for J; bases not matched to a gene: 3. DNA for the CDR3: TGTGCCAGCAGCGCTAGGGACAGCTATAATTCACCCCTCCACTTT. It translates to CASSARDSYNSPLHF.

This clone was counted once. The genes are TRBV6-1 and TRBJ2-1; 9 nucleotides align to TRBD1. The V gene's germline CDR1 is MNHNS and CDR2 SASEGT. J lost 5 bases, V lost 1 base, and 3 bases had no gene match. This CDR3 region has 15 residues. CDR3 DNA: TGTGCCAGCAGTGAAGAACGACAGGGGGACAATGAGCAGTTCTTC. This gives the protein CASSEERQGDNEQFF.

V gene TRBV21-1 combines with J gene TRBJ2-1; the table's D call TRBD1 went unverified against the DNA. TRBV21-1 is an annotated pseudogene. The CDR3 is 17 residues long. Here the CDR3 reads CASSKEAGVGSYNEQFF. In nucleotides, the CDR3 is TGTGCCAGCAGCAAAGAGGCAGGGGTAGGCTCCTACAATGAGCAGTTCTTC.

The J gene is TRBJ2-3, the V gene TRBV14; a weak D match, TRBD1 (6 bases). Germline assignment: CDR1 SGHDN and CDR2 FVKESK. The CDR3 covers 17 residues. V was shortened by 0 bases and J by 1 base, with 14 bases between the two germline ends. CDR3 bases: TGTGCCAGCAGCCAAGATAGGGGGTCGTACGGCACAGATACGCAGTATTTT. Translation: CASSQDRGSYGTDTQYF.

This chain joins TRBV27 and TRBJ1-5; the D gene is possibly TRBD1 (5 bases). This CDR3 is built from 15 residues. V was pared by 2 bases and J by 6 bases, with 14 bases between. Per germline, CDR1 MNHEY and CDR2 SMNVEV (reference sequence). CDR3 nucleotide sequence: TGTGCCAGCAGTTTAAACCAGGGATTCCGTCAGCCCCAGCATTTT. This translates into CASSLNQGFRQPQHF.

This sequence joins TRBV6-6 and TRBJ2-7; possible D gene TRBD1, 5 bases. This CDR3 contains 13 residues. Trimming removed 2 bases at V and 11 bases at J, with 16 bases between. Germline values: CDR1 MNHNY, CDR2 SVGAGI (reference sequence). The CDR3 reads CASSYLRDREKYF. The CDR3 DNA reads as TGTGCCAGCAGTTACCTAAGAGACAGAGAGAAGTACTTC.

The chain couples TRBV5-1 to TRBJ1-1; 9 nucleotides line up with TRBD1. The J segment lost 5 bases and the V segment lost 0 bases, leaving 8 bases of the junction unmatched. This CDR3 has 16 amino acids. Germline V CDR1 and CDR2: SGHRS, YFSETQ. The chain's CDR3 is CASSLVGQGIRTEAFF. DNA for the CDR3: TGCGCCAGCAGCTTGGTGGGACAGGGTATACGAACTGAAGCTTTCTTT.

This sequence joins TRBV5-6 and TRBJ2-1; the match to TRBD2 covers 11 bases. This CDR3 spans 15 amino acids. The germline CDR1 and CDR2 sequences are SGHDT and YYEEEE. Trimming cost V 7 bases and J 7 bases; bases outside gene matches: 10. CDR3 region: CASGVSGGASNEQFF. In DNA form, the CDR3 reads TGTGCCAGCGGGGTTAGCGGGGGGGCAAGTAATGAGCAGTTCTTC.

This sequence joins TRBV5-4 and TRBJ2-3; a possible D gene is TRBD2 (6 bases). The CDR3 has 15 residues. Germline CDR1 is SGHNT and CDR2 is YYREEE (reference sequence). Trimming took 1 base from V and 1 from J, leaving 10 bases between them. The CDR3 sequence is CASSLKGTGTDTQYF. The CDR3 DNA reads TGTGCCAGCAGCTTGAAGGGGACTGGCACAGATACGCAGTATTTT. The full variable domain, its missing parts supplied by reference TRBV5-4 and TRBJ2-3, is ETGVTQSPTHLIKTRGQQVTLRCSSQSGHNTVSWYQQALGQGPQFIFQYYREEENGRGNFPPRFSGLQFPNYSSELNVNALELDDSALYLCASSLKGTGTDTQYFGPGTRLTVL.

The chain couples TRBV9 to TRBJ2-1; D call uncertain. This CDR3 has 13 residues. CDR1 is SGDLS and CDR2 is YYNGEE in the germline V gene. The V end lost 4 bases, the J end lost 9 bases, and 14 bases lay between the germline ends. DNA for the CDR3: TGTGCCAGCAGCTCGCGTCAGGATCTTGAGCAGTTCTTC. Protein product: CASSSRQDLEQFF. The full variable domain, its missing parts supplied by reference TRBV9 and TRBJ2-1, is DSGVTQTPKHLITATGQRVTLRCSPRSGDLSVYWYQQSLDQGLQFLIQYYNGEERAKGNILERFSAQQFPDLHSELNLSSLELGDSALYFCASSSRQDLEQFFGPGTRLTVL.

This clone was counted between two and nine times. CDR3 in DNA: TGTGCCAGCCGGAGCGGGAGTCCCAATGAGCAGTTCTTC. Protein: CASRSGSPNEQFF. The V call is TRBV27, the J call TRBJ2-1, with 8 bases fitting TRBD2. Germline CDR1 is MNHEY and CDR2 is SMNVEV (reference sequence). CDR3 length: 13 residues. V shed 8 bases and J 6 bases; nucleotides not matched to a gene: 6.

The genes are TRBV19 and TRBJ1-2, with 7 nucleotides matching TRBD1. The germline V gene has CDR1 LNHDA and CDR2 SQIVND (reference sequence). V gave up 4 bases and J gave up 4 bases; unmatched junction bases: 12. CDR3 size: 16 residues. CDR3: CASSTQSRTGPYGYTF. The CDR3 DNA reads as TGTGCCAGTAGTACCCAATCAAGGACAGGCCCCTATGGCTACACCTTC.

The rearrangement links TRBV5-1 to TRBJ2-1, with 9 bases lining up with TRBD2. The length of the CDR3 is 15 residues. J lost 7 bases, V lost 0 bases, and 5 bases had no gene match. CDR1 and CDR2 (germline): SGHRS, YFSETQ. CDR3 sequence: CASSLGLAGRNEQFF. The CDR3 coding sequence is TGCGCCAGCAGCTTGGGGCTAGCGGGAAGGAATGAGCAGTTCTTC.

The chain joins TRBV5-6 to TRBJ1-1; 12 bases align to TRBD1. Unmatched junction bases numbered 11, after V lost 1 base and J lost 10 bases. The CDR3 loop spans 16 amino acids. The germline V gene encodes CDR1 SGHDT and CDR2 YYEEEE. The CDR3 DNA is TGTGCCAGCAGCTTGTATGGGGGACAGGGGGCGCGTTCAGCTTTCTTT. This codes for CASSLYGGQGARSAFF.

A note on this clone: Sequence at one end of the junction differs from germline and may be a read error. The same CDR3 also results from other DNA sequences found in this sample. V is TRBV11-3 and J is TRBJ2-7; the match to TRBD2 covers 7 bases. The CDR3 contains 15 residues. Germline loops: CDR1 SGHNT, CDR2 YENEEA. The DNA of the CDR3 is TGTGCCAGCAGCTTAGCTGGCGGGAGTACCTACGAGCAGTATTTC. Its translation is CASSLAGGSTYEQYF.

CDR3 protein: CSARPTGELFF. The DNA of the CDR3 is TGCAGTGCTAGACCGACCGGGGAGCTGTTTTTT. This chain connects TRBV20-1 to TRBJ2-2; D is ambiguous. The germline V and J ends were trimmed by 2 bases and 5 bases, with 3 bases remaining between them. The CDR3 length is 11 residues. CDR1 and CDR2 from the germline V gene are DFQATT and SNEGSKA (reference sequence).

CDR3 amino acids: CASSAQGARVGKLFF. The CDR3, as DNA: TGTGCCAGCAGTGCCCAGGGTGCCCGAGTTGGAAAACTGTTTTTT. The chain couples TRBV25-1 to TRBJ1-4; TRBD1 is a possible D gene (5 bases). V was clipped by 4 bases and J by 10 bases, with 19 bases between them. This CDR3 comprises 15 residues. Germline V gene sequence: CDR1 MGHDK, CDR2 SYGVNS. The entire variable domain, with the rest obtained from reference TRBV25-1 and TRBJ1-4, is as follows: EADIYQTPRYLVIGTGKKITLECSQTMGHDKMYWYQQDPGMELHLIHYSYGVNSTEKGDLSSESTVSRIRTEHFPLTLESARPSHTSQYLCASSAQGARVGKLFFGSGTQLSVL.